This TCR beta chain was recovered during a study of OX40 agonist ivuxolimab in advanced cancers. Concerning the study at large: The costimulatory receptor OX40 (CD134) was targeted by ivuxolimab, a fully human IgG2 agonistic monoclonal antibody. Peripheral TCRbeta sequencing was intended to test whether TCR sequence diversity was altered and clonal T-cell expansion was caused by ivuxolimab. Intravenous ivuxolimab was administered to patients every 2 weeks at six dose levels: 0.01, 0.1, 0.3, 1.5, 3 and 10 mg/kg. Prior anti-PD-1, anti-PD-L1 or anti-CTLA-4 therapy was permitted, and checkpoint inhibitors had been received by roughly two fifths of dose-escalation patients. Among the approximately 50 dose-escalation patients, about 20 had hepatocellular carcinoma, around 15 melanoma, 9 renal cell carcinoma and 9 head and neck cancer. In the dose-escalation cohort, roughly 80% of patients were male, and the mean age was approximately 60 years, with a range of roughly 23 to 85. The monotherapy dose-escalation portion (N of about 52 patients) of the phase I ivuxolimab trial is reported in the paper. Three dose-escalation patients achieved partial responses, one with hepatocellular carcinoma and two with cutaneous melanoma.

The trial excluded patients who had a history of autoimmune disease or who were on systemic immunosuppression. Peripheral blood for TCR sequencing was collected from all dose cohorts at baseline, on cycle 4 day 1, and on cycle 7 day 1. The samples were taken from a phase I, first-in-human, multicenter, open-label dose-escalation trial of ivuxolimab. The trial enrolled adults with locally advanced or metastatic head and neck squamous cell, hepatocellular, melanoma or renal cell carcinoma. Before TCR sequencing, CD4+ T cells and CD8+ T cells were sorted from peripheral blood as separate populations. Genomic DNA was isolated from the sorted cells so that the TCRbeta CDR3 region could be sequenced. The immunoSEQ Assay was used for sequencing of TCRbeta CDR3 regions. TCRdb took over this immuneACCESS table, retaining in-frame rearrangements with V and J assigned. Such tables are incomplete; in checked studies, under half of the missing clones stem from an unresolved V gene, and the remainder is unexplained. For this sample there are approximately 69,000 clones; 88% appear just once. The biggest ten clones account for around 2.7% of the sample.

CDR1 and CDR2 were assigned from the germline V gene (reference sequence) as LNHNV and YYDKDF. Trimming costs V 0 bases and J 0 bases, and their ends lie 15 bases apart. The CDR3 contains 18 residues, cysteine and phenylalanine counted. This entry keeps only the CDR3 DNA: 54 bases, framed from base 1. As for this clone: What this receptor recognizes is not known. No base-level quality is on record; no much larger clone is a single base apart.

On the study overall, not on this receptor specifically: Low levels of normalized T-cell clonal expansion were also seen in some nonresponding patients. The antigen specificity of the peripheral T cells that underwent clonal expansion was not determined. At doses of 0.1 to 3.0 mg/kg, clonal expansion of both CD4+ and CD8+ T cells in blood was seen between baseline and week 6. On average, CD8+ T cells showed more expanded clones than CD4+ T cells after ivuxolimab. In the 0.1-3.0 mg/kg groups, partial responders had among the lowest normalized peripheral clonal expansion, particularly in CD8+ T cells.

The chain couples TRBV15 to TRBJ1-5; confidence is insufficient to name the D gene. The specimen comprised CD4+ or CD8+ T cells sorted from blood, sampled in a trial of the OX40 agonist ivuxolimab. The TCR was taken from an adult with an advanced solid tumor such as melanoma, head and neck, liver or kidney cancer. The encoded CDR3 is CATSRDRGLFYSNQPQHF. DNA sequence: TGTGCCACCAGCAGAGATCGAGGACTGTTCTATAGCAATCAGCCCCAGCATTTT.